This is a list of T cell receptor beta chains from one sample in a study of T cell responses to AZD1222 COVID-19 vaccine. The method was immunoSEQ multiplex PCR; TCRdb's version includes in-frame clones alone and lacks a portion of them. This sample yields more than 85,000 clones, of which 80% to 90% are seen a single time; 15% belongs to the top ten. Source: peripheral blood, taken 28 days after the second AZD1222 dose. The source of these receptors is an adult who received the AZD1222 COVID-19 vaccine. The CDR3 runs from the conserved cysteine through the conserved F or W. Each record gives: clone size, J gene, D gene, V gene, CDR3 protein, CDR3 DNA. A D gene is named only where the DNA matches it firmly. Only some rows state a clone size, as once, few, many or a class for expanded clones.

>once|TRBJ1-1|.|TRBV19
CASSWLPSTEAFF
TGTGCCAGTAGTTGGCTTCCGTCCACTGAAGCTTTCTTT
>.|TRBJ2-2|.|TRBV5-1
CASRPFRGGELFF
TGCGCCAGCCGGCCGTTCAGAGGCGGGGAGCTGTTTTTT
>.|TRBJ2-5|TRBD1|TRBV20-1
CSASPTGQGETQYF
TGCAGTGCTAGTCCAACGGGACAGGGAGAGACCCAGTACTTC
>.|TRBJ1-4|.|TRBV18
CASSPVNGNEKLFF
TGTGCCAGCTCACCAGTTAACGGGAATGAAAAACTGTTTTTT
>.|TRBJ2-1|TRBD1|TRBV6-5
CASSYSGDSSYNEQFF
TGTGCCAGCAGTTACTCGGGGGACAGCTCCTACAATGAGCAGTTCTTC
>.|TRBJ1-5|.|TRBV29-1
CSAAGGPGNQPQHF
TGCAGCGCGGCGGGGGGGCCGGGCAATCAGCCCCAGCATTTT
>.|TRBJ2-6|.|TRBV28
CASTQGGAGANVLTF
TGTGCCAGCACCCAAGGAGGGGCAGGGGCCAACGTCCTGACTTTC
>.|TRBJ1-2|.|TRBV2
CASAWEPQVYGYTF
TGTGCCAGCGCTTGGGAGCCACAAGTTTATGGCTACACCTTC
>.|TRBJ1-2|.|TRBV11-3
CASSFGNYGYTF
TGTGCCAGCAGCTTCGGGAACTATGGCTACACCTTC
>.|TRBJ2-3|.|TRBV20-1
CSASIQDTSTDTQYF
TGCAGTGCTAGTATCCAAGATACCAGCACAGATACGCAGTATTTT
>.|TRBJ1-1|.|TRBV5-1
CASNPQNDPSRAFF
TGCGCCAGCAACCCTCAAAACGACCCGTCTAGGGCTTTCTTT
>.|TRBJ1-6|TRBD1|TRBV7-6
CASSLVGQGNSPLHF
TGTGCCAGCAGCTTAGTCGGACAGGGGAATTCACCCCTCCACTTT
>.|TRBJ1-2|.|TRBV5-6
CASSFGQGTYGYTF
TGTGCCAGCAGCTTTGGGCAGGGCACCTATGGCTACACCTTC
>.|TRBJ1-2|.|TRBV6-1
CASSEISDSYGYTF
TGTGCCAGCAGTGAAATTTCGGACAGCTATGGCTACACCTTC
>.|TRBJ2-3|.|TRBV7-5
CVRSWVAVEGETRRLTDTQYF
TGTGTCAGAAGCTGGGTAGCCGTAGAGGGAGAAACTCGGCGGCTCACAGATACGCAGTATTTT
>.|TRBJ2-7|.|TRBV7-9
CASSLRGPYEQYF
TGTGCCAGCAGCTTAAGGGGACCCTACGAGCAGTACTTC
>.|TRBJ2-3|.|TRBV7-9
CASSPSGPTDTQYF
TGTGCCAGCAGCCCAAGTGGGCCCACAGATACGCAGTATTTT
>.|TRBJ1-1|.|TRBV18
CASSPPKGIGVTEAFF
TGTGCCAGCTCACCACCGAAGGGAATAGGAGTCACTGAAGCTTTCTTT
>few|TRBJ2-1|TRBD2|TRBV14
CASGSWTSGGYNEQFF
TGTGCCAGCGGCTCCTGGACTAGCGGGGGCTACAATGAGCAGTTCTTC
>once|TRBJ1-4|TRBD1|TRBV27
CASAKTGTFNEKLFF
TGTGCCAGCGCCAAGACAGGGACTTTTAATGAAAAACTGTTTTTT
>.|TRBJ1-1|.|TRBV10-3
CAIRLGTDTEAFF
TGTGCCATCCGATTGGGTACGGACACTGAAGCTTTCTTT
>.|TRBJ1-5|.|TRBV2
CASRTVNQPQHF
TGTGCCAGCAGGACAGTTAATCAGCCCCAGCATTTT
>.|TRBJ2-1|TRBD2|TRBV10-3
CATRPGLAGGQPFF
TGTGCCACCAGGCCGGGACTAGCGGGAGGGCAGCCGTTCTTC
>few|TRBJ2-1|.|TRBV11-2
CASSADGLYNEQFF
TGTGCCAGCAGCGCGGACGGATTATACAATGAGCAGTTCTTC
>.|TRBJ1-4|.|TRBV7-9
CASSVGADPTNEKLFF
TGTGCCAGCAGCGTAGGGGCAGACCCCACTAATGAAAAACTGTTTTTT
>.|TRBJ1-5|TRBD1|TRBV6-5
CASRYGQGFSNQPQHF
TGTGCCAGCAGGTACGGACAGGGGTTTAGCAATCAGCCCCAGCATTTT
>.|TRBJ2-7|TRBD1|TRBV19
CASSRTGPYEQYF
TGTGCCAGTAGCAGGACAGGGCCCTACGAGCAGTACTTC
>.|TRBJ1-2|TRBD1|TRBV10-2
CASSDFTQGAYGYTF
TGCGCCAGCAGTGACTTTACACAGGGGGCCTATGGCTACACCTTC
>.|TRBJ1-1|.|TRBV6-5
CASRDTKNTEAFF
TGTGCCAGCAGGGACACCAAGAACACTGAAGCTTTCTTT
>.|TRBJ2-5|TRBD2|TRBV5-1
CASSLTGTSGLETQYF
TGCGCCAGCAGCTTAACCGGGACTAGCGGGTTAGAGACCCAGTACTTC
>.|TRBJ1-5|.|TRBV25-1
CASSDGAIFNQPQHF
TGTGCCAGCAGTGATGGGGCCATCTTCAATCAGCCCCAGCATTTT
>few|TRBJ2-5|TRBD2|TRBV5-8
CASSAGTSGGAEETQYF
TGTGCCAGCAGCGCTGGGACTAGCGGGGGGGCCGAAGAGACCCAGTACTTC
>.|TRBJ2-7|TRBD2|TRBV11-3
CASSLAAGGPQYF
TGTGCCAGCAGCTTAGCAGCGGGGGGGCCGCAGTACTTC
>.|TRBJ1-3|.|TRBV12-5
CASAFEVVPLSSGNTIYF
TGTGCTAGTGCCTTTGAGGTGGTCCCCCTGAGCTCTGGAAACACCATATATTTT
>.|TRBJ2-3|TRBD2|TRBV7-2
CASSLETSGTDTQYF
TGTGCCAGCAGCTTAGAGACTAGCGGCACAGATACGCAGTATTTT
>few|TRBJ2-7|.|TRBV6-5
CASGSMVGDEQYF
TGTGCCAGCGGATCCATGGTGGGGGATGAGCAGTACTTC
>.|TRBJ1-4|.|TRBV7-8
CASSNNEKLFF
TGTGCCAGCAGCAATAATGAAAAACTGTTTTTT
>once|TRBJ1-2|.|TRBV5-1
CASSLPAVKNYGYTF
TGCGCCAGCAGCTTGCCGGCAGTGAAAAACTATGGCTACACCTTC
>.|TRBJ2-5|TRBD2|TRBV3-1/TRBV3-2
CASSRGGAQETQYF
TGTGCCAGCAGCCGGGGGGGAGCCCAAGAGACCCAGTACTTC
>.|TRBJ2-7|.|TRBV11-2
CASSHTGTINEQYF
TGTGCCAGCAGCCATACAGGGACGATCAACGAGCAGTACTTC
>.|TRBJ2-7|.|TRBV9
CASSAQRDSRFSYEQYF
TGTGCCAGCAGCGCACAACGGGACTCCAGATTTTCTTACGAGCAGTACTTC
>.|TRBJ1-5|.|TRBV29-1
CSVAQGLGQPQHF
TGCAGCGTTGCTCAGGGGCTCGGGCAGCCCCAGCATTTT
>.|TRBJ2-5|TRBD1|TRBV29-1
CSTRQGAGETQYF
TGCAGCACCCGACAGGGGGCGGGAGAGACCCAGTACTTC
>.|TRBJ1-3|.|TRBV28
CASRTGAGNTIYF
TGTGCCAGCAGGACGGGCGCTGGAAACACCATATATTTT
>once|TRBJ2-7|.|TRBV11-3
CASSPGVLGSSYEQYF
TGTGCCAGCAGCCCCGGGGTTTTGGGGAGCTCCTACGAGCAGTACTTC
>.|TRBJ1-1|.|TRBV7-9
CASSLAGVGEAFF
TGTGCCAGCAGCTTAGCCGGGGTTGGTGAAGCTTTCTTT
>.|TRBJ2-7|TRBD1|TRBV10-3
CAISGQGAPHEQYF
TGTGCCATCAGTGGACAGGGGGCGCCGCACGAGCAGTACTTC
>.|TRBJ2-7|.|TRBV11-2
CASSRDRSSYEQYF
TGTGCCAGCAGCCGGGACCGAAGCTCCTACGAGCAGTACTTC
>.|TRBJ1-5|TRBD1|TRBV10-3
CAISELGQDRNQPQHF
TGTGCCATCAGTGAGTTAGGACAGGACCGTAATCAGCCCCAGCATTTT
>.|TRBJ2-7|.|TRBV9
CASSVGGWSSSYEQYF
TGTGCCAGCAGCGTCGGGGGCTGGAGTTCCTCCTACGAGCAGTACTTC
>.|TRBJ1-5|.|TRBV3-1/TRBV3-2
CASSQESPGQQPQHF
TGTGCCAGCAGCCAAGAGTCACCGGGACAACAGCCCCAGCATTTT
>.|TRBJ1-1|.|TRBV18
CASSTRDTEAFF
TGTGCCAGTTCCACACGTGACACTGAAGCTTTCTTT
>.|TRBJ1-2|.|TRBV3-1/TRBV3-2
CASSQDLWQGGYGYTF
TGTGCCAGCAGCCAAGATCTGTGGCAGGGAGGCTATGGCTACACCTTC
>.|TRBJ1-5|.|TRBV25-1
CASSELEVNQPQHF
TGTGCCAGCAGTGAATTGGAGGTCAATCAGCCCCAGCATTTT